This entry lists 21 T cell receptor beta chains sequenced from one sample in a study of T-cell memory formation after mild COVID-19 (dated by TCRdb to the early 2020s). Library preparation was by 5' RACE. Reads for this sample came from an Illumina NovaSeq 6000. TCRdb took the public reads, trimmed them with fastp at Q25, ran MiXCR for clone calling and kept in-frame beta chains. A single entry per CDR3 protein holds the most common genes and DNA from its merged rows. Counted in this sample were 200,000 to 250,000 distinct CDR3 sequences; approximately 10% of them appeared once. The top ten hold around 3.3% of the sample. The sequencing input was PBMCs or a T cell subset sorted from them (not recorded which). These receptors were taken from a man between 18 and 35 years old who had mild COVID-19 (a few samples of this study predate the infection). The sample titles of this study are shuffled in the database, so cell type and time point are left out; the donor was told from shared clones.

This clonotype was counted a few times. The rearrangement uses TRBV7-9 and TRBJ2-3, with D hard to call. The CDR3 covers 14 residues. Germline lookup yields CDR1 SEHNR and CDR2 FQNEAQ (reference sequence). The V gene lost 3 bases and the J gene lost 2 bases, with 9 bases spanning the gap. CDR3 loop: CASSFVGSTDTQYF. The CDR3 DNA sequence: TGTGCCAGCAGCTTCGTGGGCTCCACAGATACGCAGTATTTT.

In this sample, this clonotype turned up a few times. V usage is TRBV7-2 and J usage is TRBJ2-2; TRBD1 might be the D (5 bases). The CDR3 consists of 14 residues. V gave up 8 bases and J gave up 6 bases, with 16 bases separating them. Looked up from germline, CDR1 is SGHTA and CDR2 is FQGNSA. This chain's CDR3 is CASGVGWGAGELFF. CDR3 DNA sequence: TGTGCCAGCGGCGTGGGGTGGGGCGCCGGGGAGCTGTTTTTT.

This clonotype was seen a few times. The rearrangement joins TRBV20-1 to TRBJ1-2; no definite D call. V lost 1 base, J lost 4 bases, and 13 bases lay in between. CDR1 is DFQATT, CDR2 SNEGSKA, per germline (reference sequence). This CDR3 is 14 amino acids long. The CDR3 DNA reads as TGCAGTGCTAGAGTCCCCGGACGGACCTATGGCTACACCTTC. As protein: CSARVPGRTYGYTF.

In its sample, this clonotype was seen a few times. The chain couples TRBV20-1 to TRBJ2-1, with TRBD1 as a possible D gene (7 bases). CDR1 is DFQATT, CDR2 SNEGSKA, per germline (reference sequence). Trimming left V 3 bases short and J 5 bases short, with 14 bases between. The CDR3 spans 14 residues. CDR3 region: CSASLAGGNNEQFF. The CDR3 DNA is TGCAGTGCTAGCTTGGCAGGGGGGAACAATGAGCAGTTCTTC.

This clonotype was seen many times. The gene calls are TRBV5-1 and TRBJ1-3; D gene ambiguous. V was cut by 4 bases and J by 0 bases, with 8 bases left in between. This CDR3 region has 14 residues. Germline CDR1 SGHRS, CDR2 YFSETQ. CDR3 sequence: CASSQEFSGNTIYF. The CDR3 region has the DNA TGCGCCAGCAGCCAAGAGTTCTCTGGAAACACCATATATTTT.

The rearrangement links TRBV2 to TRBJ2-5; a possible D gene is TRBD1 (6 bases). CDR1 and CDR2 (germline): SNHLY, FYNNEI. The CDR3 loop spans 12 amino acids. CDR3 region: CAQGQGPETQYF. The CDR3 DNA sequence: TGTGCTCAGGGGCAGGGGCCTGAGACCCAGTACTTC. Variable domain in full (rest from reference TRBV2 and TRBJ2-5): EPEVTQTPSHQVTQMGQEVILRCVPISNHLYFYWYRQILGQKVEFLVSFYNNEISEKSEIFDDQFSVERPDGSNFTLKIRSTKLEDSAMYFCAQGQGPETQYFGPGTRLLVL.

This chain uses TRBV25-1 with TRBJ2-1; D ambiguous. There are 14 residues in the CDR3. Germline CDR1 and CDR2: MGHDK and SYGVNS. V was shortened by 8 bases and J by 2 bases, with 13 bases between the two germline ends. CDR3 nucleotides: TGTGCCAGCCCCGTTCTGCAACCCTACAATGAGCAGTTCTTC. It encodes CASPVLQPYNEQFF.

The CDR3 spells CASSLGGLGSYEQYV. The CDR3 nucleotides are TGTGCCAGCAGCTTAGGGGGGTTGGGTTCCTACGAGCAGTACGTC. The rearrangement links TRBV7-9 to TRBJ2-7; D could derive from TRBD1 or TRBD2 (5 bases each). The CDR3 is 15 amino acids. Looked up from germline, CDR1 is SEHNR and CDR2 is FQNEAQ (reference sequence). Trimming stripped 1 base from V and 1 base from J, with 11 bases between.

This clonotype was observed many times. The rearrangement joins TRBV12-3 or TRBV12-4 to TRBJ1-1; D remains unclear. The ends were cut back, 6 bases at V and 0 bases at J, with 11 bases in the middle. The CDR3 spans 14 residues. As DNA, the CDR3 is TGTGCCAGCAGACACCGGAGGCTGAACACTGAAGCTTTCTTT. It yields the protein CASRHRRLNTEAFF.

The chain has TRBV20-1 and TRBJ2-5; no clear D. Germline V gives CDR1 DFQATT, CDR2 SNEGSKA (reference sequence). The V gene lost 3 bases and the J gene lost 2 bases, with 13 bases spanning the gap. This CDR3 contains 14 residues. Here the CDR3 DNA reads TGCAGTGCTAGCGATCTTGAACGACAAGAGACCCAGTACTTC. Protein: CSASDLERQETQYF.

This clonotype was observed at least ten times. The rearrangement links TRBV7-3 to TRBJ2-7; D is possibly TRBD1 (5 bases). This CDR3 has 18 residues. V shed 1 base and J shed 0 bases, with 19 bases lying between them. Germline lookup yields CDR1 SGHTA and CDR2 FQGTGA. The DNA of the CDR3 is TGTGCCAGCAGCTTAAAGTGGCGGACACAGCGAACCTCCTACGAGCAGTACTTC. Protein: CASSLKWRTQRTSYEQYF.

This clonotype has a handful of counts. The rearrangement uses TRBV12-3 or TRBV12-4 and TRBJ2-4; D might be TRBD1 (6 bases). V dropped 7 bases and J dropped 7 bases, with 20 bases sitting between them. The length of the CDR3 is 15 residues. CDR3 nucleotides: TGTGCCAGCACCTGGGGCCGGGACACCGGGAACATTCAGTACTTC. This codes for CASTWGRDTGNIQYF.

The table lists this clonotype with a few counts. The rearrangement joins TRBV7-8 to TRBJ1-5, with D unclear. The CDR3 is made up of 15 amino acids. In germline, CDR1 is SGHVS, CDR2 FQNEAQ. The germline V and J ends were trimmed by 1 base and 3 bases, with 10 bases remaining between them. As DNA, the CDR3 is TGTGCCAGCAGCTTAGGACCTTCCTTCAATCAGCCCCAGCATTTT. Translated, it gives CASSLGPSFNQPQHF.

The genes are TRBV5-5 and TRBJ2-2; D is ambiguous. Germline CDR1 SGHKS, CDR2 YYEKEE (reference sequence). Trimming took off 4 bases at V and 3 bases at J, with 13 bases between the two ends. The CDR3 totals 15 residues. For the CDR3, the DNA is TGTGCCAGCAGCGTCGGGTGGGTCGACACCGGGGAGCTGTTTTTT. Amino acid sequence: CASSVGWVDTGELFF.

This clonotype was recorded at least ten times. The chain employs TRBV6-1 and TRBJ1-4; 9 nucleotides line up with TRBD1. The CDR3 is made up of 12 amino acids. The germline V gene has CDR1 MNHNS and CDR2 SASEGT. V shed 5 bases and J 15 bases; nucleotides not matched to a gene: 7. The CDR3 is CASSPGTGRMFF. CDR3 nucleotides: TGTGCCAGCAGTCCCGGGACAGGGAGGATGTTTTTT.

This clonotype was observed at least ten times. The chain links TRBV5-1 to TRBJ2-3; 11 bases align to TRBD2. Per germline, CDR1 SGHRS and CDR2 YFSETQ. This CDR3 is built from 16 residues. The junction had 6 bases not matched to a gene; V was cut back by 2 bases and J by 4 bases. CDR3 DNA sequence: TGCGCCAGCAGCTTTAGCGGGGGGGCCGGCGCAGATACGCAGTATTTT. It yields the protein CASSFSGGAGADTQYF.

Many counts were recorded for this clonotype. V usage is TRBV29-1 and J usage is TRBJ2-4; tentatively, D is TRBD1 (5 bases). This CDR3 contains 15 residues. V lost 6 bases, J lost 7 bases, and 22 bases lay in between. Germline V CDR1 and CDR2: SQVTM, ANQGSEA. CDR3 in DNA: TGCAGCGTGCAGGGTTGGTATGGTTTGGGGAACATTCAGTACTTC. As protein: CSVQGWYGLGNIQYF.

This clonotype occurred a few times. The CDR3, as DNA: TGCAGTGCTCGCCCGGGGGGAGGGTCTAACTATGGCTACACCTTC. Protein: CSARPGGGSNYGYTF. This chain uses TRBV20-1 with TRBJ1-2, with D maybe TRBD1 (5 bases). Trimming cost V 5 bases and J 0 bases, with 16 bases left between them. This CDR3 comprises 15 residues. Germline CDR1 is DFQATT and CDR2 is SNEGSKA (reference sequence).

This clonotype was detected ten times or more. The chain combines TRBV20-1 with TRBJ2-4, with 10 nucleotides matching TRBD1. Germline loops: CDR1 DFQATT, CDR2 SNEGSKA (reference sequence). With V trimmed by 1 base and J by 11 bases, 8 bases remained unmatched. The CDR3 covers 14 residues. The CDR3 bases are TGCAGTGCTAGAGGCGGACAGGGGGGACGGCTTCAGTACTTC. Translated, it gives CSARGGQGGRLQYF.

V usage is TRBV5-1 and J usage is TRBJ2-3; possibly TRBD2 for D (6 bases). Germline-derived CDR1 and CDR2 are SGHRS and YFSETQ. The CDR3 sequence is 14 residues long. Trimming cost V 4 bases and J 5 bases, with 14 bases left between them. The CDR3 is CASSVGLRLDTQYF. The CDR3 DNA sequence: TGCGCCAGCAGCGTGGGACTCCGCCTAGATACGCAGTATTTT.

DNA for the CDR3: TGTGCCAGCAGCCCCCGAGGTGGGGCAGGGAGGGAGACCCAGTACTTC. Protein sequence: CASSPRGGAGRETQYF. V is TRBV7-8 and J is TRBJ2-5; TRBD2 might be the D (6 bases). The CDR3 extends over 16 amino acids. V was clipped by 5 bases and J by 5 bases, with 21 bases between them. Germline V CDR1 and CDR2: SGHVS, FQNEAQ.